A few counts support the clone carrying this T cell receptor beta chain. CDR1 MDHEN and CDR2 SYDVKM come from the germline V gene. Trimming left V 3 bases short and J 4 bases short, with 13 bases between. This CDR3 has 15 residues. TCRdb reanalysed the RACE reads using MiXCR and keeps one entry per CDR3 protein. Counted here are about 120,000 distinct CDR3 sequences, 9.5% to 13% occurring once; the ten biggest clones make up just over 1.4%. The sample comes from a study of human T cells and chemical hapten exposure. Noted time point: patch test 1, 2 weeks after DPC sensitization. Documented treatment: therapeutic diphenylcyclopropenone sensitization with weekly scalp DPC.

Specimen: whole blood, collected in connection with sensitization to the hapten diphenylcyclopropenone (DPC). The sequence was collected from a woman in her forties or fifties with alopecia areata. Some clones in this sample may be carry-over from other donors' samples. This chain connects TRBV28 to TRBJ2-1, with D uncertain. This CDR3 is CASSLAQLFYNEQFF. For the CDR3, the DNA is TGTGCCAGCAGTTTGGCCCAGCTCTTTTACAATGAGCAGTTCTTC.